This TCR beta chain is drawn from a study of blood T cell repertoires in COVID-19. The assay was immunoSEQ multiplex PCR, and TCRdb's table has in-frame clones only and misses some. The table lists 400,000 to 500,000 clones, approximately 90% of them singletons. J lost 12 bases, V lost 6 bases, and 4 bases had no gene match. The germline V gene encodes CDR1 MDHEN and CDR2 SYDVKM. The CDR3 covers 12 residues. This rearrangement joins TRBV28 to TRBJ1-4; 10 bases align to TRBD1. Input material: PBMCs or T cells enriched from blood (not recorded which). The sequence was collected from a woman under 30 who had been exposed to COVID-19. The CDR3 region has the DNA TGTGCCAGCAGCCGACAGGGGGCGGAACTGTTTTTT. Residues: CASSRQGAELFF.